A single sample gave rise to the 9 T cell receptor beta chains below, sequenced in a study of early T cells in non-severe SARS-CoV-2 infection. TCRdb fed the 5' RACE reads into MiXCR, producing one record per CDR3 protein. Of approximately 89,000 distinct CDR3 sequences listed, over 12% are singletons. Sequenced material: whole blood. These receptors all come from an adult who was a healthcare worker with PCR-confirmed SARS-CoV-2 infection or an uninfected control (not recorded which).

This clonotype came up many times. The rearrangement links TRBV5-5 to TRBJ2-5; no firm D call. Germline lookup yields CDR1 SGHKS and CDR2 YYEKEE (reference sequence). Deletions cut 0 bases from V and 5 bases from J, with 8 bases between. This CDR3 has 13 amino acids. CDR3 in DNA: TGTGCCAGCAGCTTGGCAGCTTCGGAGACCCAGTACTTC. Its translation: CASSLAASETQYF.

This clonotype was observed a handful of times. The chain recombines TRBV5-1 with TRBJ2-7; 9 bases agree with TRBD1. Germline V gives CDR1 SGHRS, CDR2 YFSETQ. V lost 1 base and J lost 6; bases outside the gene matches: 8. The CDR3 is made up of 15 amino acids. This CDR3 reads CASSLNLGQGSEQYF. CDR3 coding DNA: TGCGCCAGCAGCTTGAACTTGGGACAGGGAAGCGAGCAGTACTTC.

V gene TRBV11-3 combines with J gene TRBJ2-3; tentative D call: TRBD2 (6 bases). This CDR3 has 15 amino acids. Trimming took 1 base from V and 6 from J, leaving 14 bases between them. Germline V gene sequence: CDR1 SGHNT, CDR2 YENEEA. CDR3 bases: TGTGCCAGCAGCTTAGCGGACTACCCCCCCGATACGCAGTATTTT. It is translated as CASSLADYPPDTQYF.

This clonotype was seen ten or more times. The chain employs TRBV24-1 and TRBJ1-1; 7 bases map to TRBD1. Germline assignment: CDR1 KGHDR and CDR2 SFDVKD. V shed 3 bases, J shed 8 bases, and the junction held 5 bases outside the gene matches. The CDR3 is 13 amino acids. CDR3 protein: CATSDEQGREAFF. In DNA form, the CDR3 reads TGTGCCACCAGTGATGAACAGGGGAGGGAAGCTTTCTTT.

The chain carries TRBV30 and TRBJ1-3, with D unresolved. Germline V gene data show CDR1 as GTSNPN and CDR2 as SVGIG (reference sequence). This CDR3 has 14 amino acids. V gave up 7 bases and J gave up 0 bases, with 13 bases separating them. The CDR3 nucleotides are TGTGCCTTGGGCCAGGCAGGCTCTGGAAACACCATATATTTT. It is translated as CALGQAGSGNTIYF.

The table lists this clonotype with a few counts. The CDR3 DNA is TGTGCCAGCAGTTTGGAGAAGGGGGCCAGGATTGCCCAGCATTTT. This codes for CASSLEKGARIAQHF. The J gene is TRBJ1-5, the V gene TRBV12-3 or TRBV12-4, with TRBD1 identical over 7 bases. With 3 bases clipped from V and 11 bases from J, the junction kept 13 bases outside the gene matches. This CDR3 has 15 residues.

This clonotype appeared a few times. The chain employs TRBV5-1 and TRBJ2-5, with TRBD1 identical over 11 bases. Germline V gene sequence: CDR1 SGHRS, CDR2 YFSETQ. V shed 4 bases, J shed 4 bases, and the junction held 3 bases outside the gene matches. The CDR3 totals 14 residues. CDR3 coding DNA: TGCGCCAGCAGCGGGACAGGGGGAGGAGAGACCCAGTACTTC. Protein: CASSGTGGGETQYF.

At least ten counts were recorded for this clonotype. The chain's CDR3 is CASSPRTSLGNEQFF. The CDR3 DNA reads as TGTGCCAGCAGCCCGCGGACTAGCTTGGGCAATGAGCAGTTCTTC. V gene TRBV13 combines with J gene TRBJ2-1; TRBD2 matches at 8 bases. The germline gives CDR1 PRHDT, CDR2 FYEKMQ (reference sequence). The CDR3 has 15 residues. The junction had 9 bases not matched to a gene; V was cut back by 5 bases and J by 6 bases.

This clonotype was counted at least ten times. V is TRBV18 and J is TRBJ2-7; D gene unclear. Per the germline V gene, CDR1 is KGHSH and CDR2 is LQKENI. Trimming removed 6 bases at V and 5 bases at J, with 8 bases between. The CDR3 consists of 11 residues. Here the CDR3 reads CASSSEHEQYF. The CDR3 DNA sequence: TGTGCCAGCTCCTCCGAGCACGAGCAGTACTTC.